The 2 T cell receptor beta chains listed next were all sequenced from one sample in a study of CD8 T cells in ankylosing spondylitis. Via MiXCR, TCRdb re-called the 5' RACE reads, giving one row per CDR3 protein. The table includes approximately 45,000 distinct CDR3 sequences, approximately 9.9% detected once. The sample consisted of blood, either unsorted or a sorted T cell fraction (not recorded which). The receptors originated from a male donor with ankylosing spondylitis or in good health (not recorded which).

This clonotype was counted ten times or more. DNA for the CDR3: TGCAGTGCTAGTTACCCGGGACTAGTGGGCTACGAGCAGTACTTC. Amino acid sequence: CSASYPGLVGYEQYF. The chain recombines TRBV20-1 with TRBJ2-7, with 8 bases fitting TRBD2. Germline CDR1 DFQATT, CDR2 SNEGSKA (reference sequence). J gave up 3 bases and V 3 bases, and 10 bases lay outside the gene matches. CDR3 length: 15 residues.

This chain joins TRBV19 and TRBJ2-3, with a tentative D call TRBD2 (7 bases). The length of the CDR3 is 18 residues. Trimming shortened V by 0 bases and J by 0 bases, and 16 bases separated the two germline ends. Per the germline V gene, CDR1 is LNHDA and CDR2 is SQIVND (reference sequence). CDR3 protein: CASSIDLGGGASTDTQYF. CDR3 bases: TGTGCCAGTAGTATAGACCTAGGGGGGGGCGCTAGCACAGATACGCAGTATTTT.